Shown below are 17 T cell receptor beta chains from a single sample sequenced in a study of beta chain features in type 1 diabetes. General study results and limits: TCRB CDR3s from Type 1 diabetes patients were moderately but significantly shorter in all four CD4+ subsets.

Their specific antigens are unknown. Reverse transcription of all isolated RNA meant that expressed TCRB transcripts were sequenced. Produced via immunoSEQ multiplex PCR; TCRdb's table is partial and in-frame only. Of a few hundred thousand clones in the sample, 13% are singletons; the top ten hold nearly 0.015%. Sequenced material: naive CD4+ T cells from blood. The receptors come from a woman aged 18-35 years with type 1 diabetes.

This clone showed up just a few times. The V gene is TRBV18, the J gene TRBJ2-7; D not resolved. CDR1 and CDR2 from the germline V gene are KGHSH and LQKENI. Trimming shortened V by 2 bases and J by 4 bases, and 15 bases separated the two germline ends. This CDR3 spans 15 amino acids. CDR3: CASSPGRIQAYEQYF. In nucleotides, the CDR3 is TGTGCCAGCTCACCAGGCAGAATCCAGGCATACGAGCAGTACTTC.

CDR3 protein: CASSRGTSGLTGELFF. In DNA form, the CDR3 reads TGTGCCAGCAGCCGAGGGACTAGCGGGCTTACCGGGGAGCTGTTTTTT. This chain connects TRBV11-3 to TRBJ2-2, with TRBD2 matching 12 bases. Trimming took 5 bases from V and 5 from J; bases not matched to a gene: 6. The CDR3 has 16 residues. Looked up from germline, CDR1 is SGHNT and CDR2 is YENEEA.

This clone has just a few counts. The rearrangement joins TRBV4-3 to TRBJ1-5, with 8 bases that match TRBD1. The length of the CDR3 is 13 residues. CDR1 LGHNA and CDR2 YSLEER come from the germline V gene. V trimming: 4 bases; J trimming: 7 bases; junction bases outside the gene matches: 3. This CDR3 reads CASSLDRGQPQHF. CDR3 nucleotide sequence: TGCGCCAGCAGCCTCGACAGGGGCCAGCCCCAGCATTTT.

This clone was seen more than once but under ten times. The chain is built from TRBV30 and TRBJ2-1; 12 bases map to TRBD2. Germline V gene data show CDR1 as GTSNPN and CDR2 as SVGIG (reference sequence). The ends lost 3 bases at V and 4 bases at J; junction bases unmatched: 1. The CDR3 extends over 14 amino acids. CDR3 DNA sequence: TGTGCCTGGAGGCTAGCGGGAGGGTACAATGAGCAGTTCTTC. Translation gives CAWRLAGGYNEQFF.

This clone was seen only a few times. Here the CDR3 reads CASSPLLRLAGYEQYF. The DNA for the CDR3 is TGTGCCAGCAGCCCCCTCCTGAGGCTAGCGGGATACGAGCAGTACTTC. The chain uses TRBV14 and TRBJ2-7, with TRBD2 matching over 9 bases. In germline, CDR1 is SGHDN, CDR2 FVKESK. There are 16 residues in the CDR3. V dropped 4 bases and J dropped 4; count of bases not matched to a gene: 11.

The V call is TRBV5-1, the J call TRBJ2-1, with D possibly TRBD2 on 6 matching bases. Germline V gene sequence: CDR1 SGHRS, CDR2 YFSETQ. The CDR3 contains 15 residues. Trimming removed 5 bases at V and 5 bases at J, with 17 bases between. The CDR3: CASRLSAGSNNEQFF. Written as DNA, the CDR3 is TGCGCCAGCAGACTCTCCGCGGGATCTAACAATGAGCAGTTCTTC.

This clone was counted a few times. The genes are TRBV2 and TRBJ2-1; maybe TRBD2 (5 bases). V lost 7 bases and J 4 bases, leaving 17 bases between the germline ends. Per the germline V gene, CDR1 is SNHLY and CDR2 is FYNNEI. The CDR3 is 15 amino acids. The CDR3 coding sequence is TGTGCCAGCACCCCCCAGCGGTATTCTTACAATGAGCAGTTCTTC. Residues: CASTPQRYSYNEQFF.

This clone was observed a few times. The chain couples TRBV9 to TRBJ2-2; no definite D call. Germline CDR1 is SGDLS and CDR2 is YYNGEE. This CDR3 region has 16 residues. V was shortened by 3 bases and J by 6 bases, with 18 bases between the two germline ends. CDR3: CASSDPRLSVSGELFF. For the CDR3, the DNA is TGTGCCAGCAGCGACCCCAGGTTGAGTGTATCCGGGGAGCTGTTTTTT.

The chain combines TRBV29-1 with TRBJ1-1, with D unresolved. The CDR3 loop spans 13 amino acids. The germline V and J ends were trimmed by 0 bases and 1 base, with 6 bases remaining between them. From germline, CDR1 is SQVTM and CDR2 ANQGSEA. This CDR3 is CSVEDARNTEAFF. The CDR3, as DNA: TGCAGCGTTGAAGATGCGAGGAACACTGAAGCTTTCTTT.

This clone was counted between two and nine times. The rearrangement links TRBV18 to TRBJ2-3, with D unresolved. This CDR3 comprises 13 residues. Germline CDR1 KGHSH, CDR2 LQKENI. The ends were cut back, 3 bases at V and 4 bases at J, with 8 bases in the middle. The DNA of the CDR3 is TGTGCCAGCTCACCTTCACGCGCAGATACGCAGTATTTT. This encodes CASSPSRADTQYF.

This clone was recorded a few times. This sequence joins TRBV4-1 and TRBJ1-2; D may be TRBD1 (6 bases). Germline-derived CDR1 and CDR2 are MGHRA and YSYEKL. V lost 1 base and J lost 4, with 19 bases in between. CDR3 length equals 17 residues. This CDR3 is CASSQGAPNRELYGYTF. DNA for the CDR3: TGCGCCAGCAGCCAAGGGGCCCCTAACAGGGAACTCTATGGCTACACCTTC.

This clone has just a few counts. The V gene is TRBV10-3, the J gene TRBJ2-1; 7 bases fit TRBD2. This CDR3 region has 16 residues. Trimming cost V 0 bases and J 9 bases; bases outside gene matches: 11. Germline V gene sequence: CDR1 ENHRY, CDR2 SYGVKD. In DNA, the CDR3 is TGTGCCATCAGTGAGTCGGGGCTAGCGGAGGCGGGTGAGCAGTTCTTC. This gives the protein CAISESGLAEAGEQFF.

The chain recombines TRBV30 with TRBJ2-5; D remains unclear. This CDR3 is 15 amino acids long. Between the trimmed V and J ends, which lost 2 bases and 5 bases, there was a span of 18 bases. Germline V lookup: CDR1 GTSNPN, CDR2 SVGIG (reference sequence). DNA for the CDR3: TGTGCCTGGAGTCCACGCCTGAGCGACCTGGAGACCCAGTACTTC. It is translated as CAWSPRLSDLETQYF.

The CDR3: CASSGRDRGLAFF. The CDR3 DNA reads TGTGCCAGCAGTGGCCGGGACAGGGGGTTAGCTTTCTTT. This chain uses TRBV25-1 with TRBJ1-1; 11 bases map to TRBD1. The CDR3 consists of 13 residues. Germline lookup yields CDR1 MGHDK and CDR2 SYGVNS. The V segment lost 4 bases and the J segment 10 bases; nucleotides outside the gene matches: 5.

The J gene is TRBJ2-7, the V gene TRBV28; the match to TRBD2 covers 11 bases. The CDR3 spans 18 residues. V shed 2 bases and J 4 bases; nucleotides not matched to a gene: 13. From germline, CDR1 is MDHEN and CDR2 SYDVKM. CDR3 nucleotide sequence: TGTGCCAGCAGTTTAGGTACCTACCGGACTAGCGGGCGTTACGAGCAGTACTTC. It codes for CASSLGTYRTSGRYEQYF.

This chain joins TRBV7-2 and TRBJ2-3; 9 bases fit TRBD1. The V gene end was trimmed by 6 bases and the J gene end by 2 bases; junction bases not matched to a gene: 6. The germline V gene has CDR1 SGHTA and CDR2 FQGNSA. The CDR3 contains 15 residues. This CDR3 is CASRRTGDDTDTQYF. The DNA for the CDR3 is TGTGCCAGCAGACGGACAGGGGACGACACAGATACGCAGTATTTT. Supplemented by reference TRBV7-2 and TRBJ2-3, the full variable domain reads GAGVSQSPSNKVTEKGKDVELRCDPISGHTALYWYRQSLGQGLEFLIYFQGNSAPDKSGLPSDRFSAERTGGSVSTLTIQRTQQEDSAVYLCASRRTGDDTDTQYFGPGTRLTVL.

This clone came up a few times. For the CDR3, the DNA is TGTGCCAGTAGTATGGCCGGACAGTACTACTATGGCTACACCTTC. Translating gives CASSMAGQYYYGYTF. The chain links TRBV19 to TRBJ1-2; D perhaps matches TRBD1 (6 bases). Trimming left V 3 bases short and J 3 bases short, with 14 bases between. This CDR3 is built from 15 residues. In germline, CDR1 is LNHDA, CDR2 SQIVND (reference sequence).